Given below is one TCR beta chain in context. The table came from immunoSEQ multiplex PCR; TCRdb's copy has only in-frame clones and leaves some out. This sample has about 710,000 clones, with 87% found just once. This sample was included in a study of shared T cell receptors in the human thymus. Trimming cost V 7 bases and J 4 bases; bases outside gene matches: 4. The CDR3 totals 12 residues. Germline CDR1 reads SQVTM; CDR2 reads ANQGSEA. The sample was also linked to a second study, of human thymus T cells. That report notes: Unrelated individuals reportedly shared highly overlapping thymic TCR repertoires.

The chain combines TRBV29-1 with TRBJ1-5, with 7 bases lining up with TRBD1. This TCR was recovered from a boy younger than two with a congenital heart defect. Sequenced sample: thymocytes. CDR3 in amino acids: CSATGENQPQHF. Here the CDR3 DNA reads TGCAGCGCTACAGGGGAGAATCAGCCCCAGCATTTT.